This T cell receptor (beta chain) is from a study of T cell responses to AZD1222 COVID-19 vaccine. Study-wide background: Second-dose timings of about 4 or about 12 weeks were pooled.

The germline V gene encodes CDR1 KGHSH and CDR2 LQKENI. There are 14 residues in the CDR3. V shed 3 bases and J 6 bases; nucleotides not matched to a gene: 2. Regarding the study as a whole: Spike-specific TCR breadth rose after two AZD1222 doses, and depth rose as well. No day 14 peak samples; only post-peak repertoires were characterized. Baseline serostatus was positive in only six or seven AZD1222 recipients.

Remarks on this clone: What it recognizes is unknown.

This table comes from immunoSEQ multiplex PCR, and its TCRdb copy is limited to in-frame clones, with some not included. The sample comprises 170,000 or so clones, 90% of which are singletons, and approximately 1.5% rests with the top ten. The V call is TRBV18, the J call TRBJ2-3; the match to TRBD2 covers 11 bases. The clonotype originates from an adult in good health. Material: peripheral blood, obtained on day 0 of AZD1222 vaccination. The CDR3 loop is CASSPTSGEDTQYF. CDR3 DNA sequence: TGTGCCAGCTCACCGACTAGCGGGGAGGATACGCAGTATTTT.